This TCR beta chain came from a study of technical replicates of blood from four donors. V was clipped by 0 bases and J by 3 bases; unmatched bases: 2. The CDR3 is made up of 14 amino acids. Germline CDR1 and CDR2: SGHRS and YFSETQ. The repertoire was sequenced with immunoSEQ multiplex PCR; TCRdb's copy has only in-frame clones and lacks some. The table shows approximately 81,000 clones, with about 94% occurring only once. This clonotype was obtained from a human donor in good health. The V and J genes are TRBV5-1 and TRBJ2-5, with 7 bases matching TRBD2. Source material: T cells isolated from PBMCs. CDR3 coding DNA: TGCGCCAGCAGCTTGGATCTAGCGGAAGAGACCCAGTACTTC. Translation gives CASSLDLAEETQYF.